This TCR beta chain is drawn from a study of T cell responses to AZD1222 COVID-19 vaccine (dated by TCRdb to the early 2020s). With regard to the full study: AZD1222 recipients given second doses at about 4 weeks or at about 12 weeks were pooled, since spike-specific TCR depth and breadth were not found to differ between the two schedules. TCR sequencing covered approximately 230 trial participants: 207 given two doses of AZD1222 and about 26 given two doses of MenACWY control vaccine. Trial participants were enrolled into age subgroups of 18-55, 56-69 and 70-plus years, which contained 148, 28 and 57 TCR-sequenced participants, respectively. Study-level results and caveats: Because no samples from the day 14 peak response were available, repertoires could be characterized only after the peak T cell response. A significant rise in spike-specific TCR breadth and depth was observed after two AZD1222 doses relative to day 0 and relative to MenACWY recipients. Participants were mostly white British and included more females than males, and it was suggested by the authors that clonal diversity may have been underestimated. The 56-69-year group was small, and its depth increase did not reach significance, likely because of low power. Conclusions about previously exposed vaccinees are limited because only six or seven AZD1222 recipients were SARS-CoV-2 seropositive at baseline. Nearly half of unique spike-specific TCRs reportedly recognized epitopes outside regions mutated in the B.1.351 and B.1.1.7 variants. Vaccine-associated CD4 TCRs spanned the whole spike protein, with dominant responses in regions 160-218 and 743-854.

With regard to this clone: The antigen this receptor binds is unknown. No base quality information exists; no much larger clone differs at one position.

The time point label here, explained by the study, means: baseline before first vaccination. Vaccinee samples came from UK trials COV001 and COV002, including a single-blind randomized controlled phase 2/3 trial of AZD1222 (ChAdOx1 nCoV-19) in healthy adults. For TCRbeta chain sequencing, PBMC samples were collected from trial participants at day 0 and at day 28 after the second dose. The CDR3 regions of human TCRbeta chains were analyzed by immunosequencing. In the paper's pipeline: Repertoire TCRs were matched against a reference library of SARS-CoV-2-specific TCRs generated with the MIRA antigen-specificity platform. Breadth was defined as the fraction of unique TCRs that were SARS-CoV-2-associated, and depth was defined as the fraction of total T cells that were SARS-CoV-2-associated. Each spike-specific TCR was assigned to its reactive spike region and to a CD4 or CD8 class using the MIRA data. Log10-transformed breadth and depth values were compared by one-way ANOVA with Sidak's multiple comparisons tests. Held by TCRdb, this immuneACCESS table contains in-frame sequences only and omits some clones. Under half of the omission traces to an unresolved V gene where checked; the cause of the rest is unknown. V and J calls and clone size come straight from that table; D and trimming were deduced from the DNA. This sample has more than 85,000 clones in its table, and about 78% of those were observed once. The ten largest account for 20% to 25% of the sample.

This specimen consisted of peripheral blood, obtained on day 0 of AZD1222 vaccination. This sequence was found in an adult in good health.

The CDR3 loop reads CAWSVMGTGGGEQFF. The sequence in DNA is TGTGCCTGGAGTGTAATGGGAACGGGGGGCGGCGAGCAGTTCTTC. The chain was built from TRBV30 and TRBJ2-1; tentative D gene TRBD2, with 7 bases matching. Deletion took 0 bases off V and 10 bases off J, with a span of 19 bases between the germline ends. The germline V gene (reference sequence) specifies GTSNPN as CDR1 and SVGIG as CDR2. CDR3 length: 15 amino acids, cysteine to phenylalanine. CDR3 DNA only is kept here, 45 bases in frame from base 1.